This TCR beta chain was found in a study of T cell responses to AZD1222 COVID-19 vaccine. Study information: Pooling covered second doses at about 4 or about 12 weeks.

Only in-frame clones appear in the TCRdb table, and some are missing; sequencing was by immunoSEQ multiplex PCR. The table lists 56,000 or so clones, over 70% of them singletons, with roughly 14% in the top ten. This clone was detected only once. The antigen is unknown. General study results and limits: Possibly, clonal diversity was underestimated; donors were largely white British and included more females. As reported, nearly half of all spike-specific TCRs target variant regions that are unmutated. Mapped onto spike, vaccine-associated CD4 TCRs spanned it and were dominant at 160-218 and 743-854.

Trimming removed 4 bases from V and 4 bases from J; junction bases left unmatched: 12. Germline CDR1 LGHDT, CDR2 YNNKEL (reference sequence). The CDR3 covers 17 residues. This rearrangement joins TRBV3-1 (or the pseudogene TRBV3-2) to TRBJ2-3, with TRBD2 matching 9 bases. The sample consisted of peripheral blood, taken on day 0 of AZD1222 vaccination. This TCR was recovered from an adult in good health. CDR3 amino acids: CASSLALAGGRSDTQYF. The CDR3 DNA follows: TGTGCCAGCAGCCTCGCTCTTGCGGGAGGGAGGTCAGATACGCAGTATTTT.